Given below is one T cell receptor beta chain in context. In the source study's methods: How many nucleated cells were present was estimated from reference gene primer amplification. Sequencing was performed with immunoSEQ multiplex PCR; in TCRdb, only in-frame clones are kept and a portion is missing. V and J calls and clone size are those listed in that table; D and trimming were worked out from the DNA. The data hold hundreds of thousands of clones, with 70% to 90% observed a single time. This entry comes from a study of blood T cell repertoires in COVID-19. Across the whole study: Samples representing acute and convalescent COVID-19 were sourced from the United States, Italy and Spain. Sources were T cells, B-cell-depleted T cells, or PBMCs; the material itself was cDNA or gDNA.

Germline assignment: CDR1 GTSNPN and CDR2 SVGIG (reference sequence). CDR3 length: 13 amino acids. Recovered status in Cohort 3 required two negative PCRs, clearance, or symptom resolution. This chain uses TRBV30 with TRBJ2-2; a possible D gene is TRBD2 (7 bases). This TCR derives from a man younger than 40 who had recovered from COVID-19. The sample consisted of PBMCs or T cells enriched from blood (not recorded which). CDR3 sequence: CATTRGGSGELFF. In nucleotides, the CDR3 is TGTGCAACAACACGCGGGGGCTCCGGGGAGCTGTTTTTT.